This T cell receptor beta chain was recovered during a study of T cell changes during pregnancy in multiple sclerosis. The method was immunoSEQ multiplex PCR; TCRdb's version includes in-frame clones alone and lacks a portion of them. This sample yields 55,000 to 65,000 clones, of which roughly 92% are seen a single time; over 2.5% belongs to the top ten. Trimming pared 6 bases from V and 1 base from J, leaving 8 bases between. CDR3 length: 13 amino acids. In germline, CDR1 is MNHNS, CDR2 SASEGT. This specimen consisted of CD8+ T cells from peripheral blood mononuclear cells, obtained in the third trimester of pregnancy. V gene TRBV6-1 combines with J gene TRBJ2-3; no definite D call. This TCR derives from a female donor with multiple sclerosis, enrolled in a pregnancy study. In DNA, the CDR3 is TGTGCCAGCAGGGAGACTCGCACAGATACGCAGTATTTT. It codes for CASRETRTDTQYF.